The TCR beta chain described here comes from a study of T cells in Graves' hyperthyroidism and ophthalmopathy. What was amplified from RNA transcripts were TCR beta CDR3 regions. RT-PCR in the first round (using the HTBI primer set) targeted the TCR CDR3. From the multiplex PCR reads, TCRdb called clonotypes with MiXCR, one entry per CDR3 protein. This table holds 500,000 to 750,000 distinct CDR3 sequences, approximately 15% found once. This clonotype was picked up many times. Its specificity is unknown. The CDR3 has 12 residues. The germline V gene has CDR1 MNHNS and CDR2 SASEGT. V lost 7 bases, J lost 5 bases, and 11 bases lay in between. General observations from the study: Ophthalmopathy prediction by the model preceded onset by a median about 6.8 months. Appearing also in blood were most of the thyroid clonotypes expanded above 0.001.

Exclusions: uncontrolled infection, other autoimmune disease, pregnancy, lactation. Diagnoses were established using clinical symptoms, serum thyroxine and TRAb, thyroid ultrasound and orbital computed tomography. The chain combines TRBV6-1 with TRBJ1-1; D gene unclear. Sequencing used blood. The receptor comes from a woman in her late teens or twenties with Graves' ophthalmopathy. The CDR3 spells CASTRSRTEAFF. The CDR3 nucleotides read TGTGCCAGCACCCGCAGCCGGACTGAAGCTTTCTTT.